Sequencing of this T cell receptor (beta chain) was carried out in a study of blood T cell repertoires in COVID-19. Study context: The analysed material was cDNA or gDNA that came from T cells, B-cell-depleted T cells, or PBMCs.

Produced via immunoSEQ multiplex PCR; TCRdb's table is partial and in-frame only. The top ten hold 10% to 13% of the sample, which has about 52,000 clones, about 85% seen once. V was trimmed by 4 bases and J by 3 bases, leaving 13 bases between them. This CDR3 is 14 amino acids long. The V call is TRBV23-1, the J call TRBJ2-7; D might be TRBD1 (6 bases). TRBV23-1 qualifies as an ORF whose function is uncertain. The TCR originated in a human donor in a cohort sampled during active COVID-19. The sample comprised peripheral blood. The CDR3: CASSPRTVNYEQYF. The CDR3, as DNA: TGCGCCAGCAGTCCGCGGACAGTGAACTACGAGCAGTACTTC.